Shown below are 28 T cell receptor beta chains from a single sample sequenced in a study of blood T cell repertoires in COVID-19. Clones were sequenced by immunoSEQ multiplex PCR, and TCRdb holds only the in-frame ones, with some missing. The table shows about 59,000 clones, with about four fifths occurring only once. Sequencing was performed on peripheral blood. These receptors all come from a woman over 75 with acute or convalescent COVID-19.

The rearrangement uses TRBV4-3 and TRBJ2-3, with a tentative D call TRBD2 (7 bases). The germline V gene has CDR1 LGHNA and CDR2 YSLEER. Trimming pared 4 bases from V and 7 bases from J, leaving 18 bases between. The CDR3 is 15 residues long. CDR3 bases: TGCGCCAGCAGCCCGTGGGCGGGGGCGGGATATACGCAGTATTTT. The encoded protein is CASSPWAGAGYTQYF.

The genes are TRBV5-1 and TRBJ2-2; tentative D call: TRBD1 (5 bases). With 3 bases removed from V and 2 bases from J, the gap between germline ends came to 11 bases. Germline V gene lookup returns CDR1 SGHRS and CDR2 YFSETQ. This CDR3 has 15 amino acids. The CDR3 DNA reads TGCGCCAGCAGCTCTGAAGGGGTAAACACCGGGGAGCTGTTTTTT. It codes for CASSSEGVNTGELFF. Based on the CDR3 plus reference TRBV5-1 and TRBJ2-2, the full variable domain is KAGVTQTPRYLIKTRGQQVTLSCSPISGHRSVSWYQQTPGQGLQFLFEYFSETQRNKGNFPGRFSGRQFSNSRSEMNVSTLELGDSALYLCASSSEGVNTGELFFGEGSRLTVL.

The rearrangement links TRBV6-5 to TRBJ1-2; D is possibly TRBD1 (5 bases). Germline V CDR1 and CDR2: MNHEY, SVGAGI. V lost 6 bases and J 0 bases, leaving 11 bases between the germline ends. The CDR3 covers 14 residues. CDR3 nucleotides: TGTGCCAGCAGCTCGACAGAGACTAACTATGGCTACACCTTC. Its protein is CASSSTETNYGYTF.

This clone is a singleton in its sample. J is TRBJ1-3 and V is TRBV28; a possible D gene is TRBD1 (5 bases). The CDR3 is 13 amino acids. Trimming took 6 bases from V and 2 from J, leaving 8 bases between them. The V gene's germline CDR1 is MDHEN and CDR2 SYDVKM. The CDR3 DNA reads TGTGCCAGCAGCGGGGGAACTGGAAACACCATATATTTT. Encoded protein: CASSGGTGNTIYF.

The CDR3 DNA reads TGCAGCGTTGAAGATTGGGACAGTTCCTACGAGCAGTACTTC. As protein: CSVEDWDSSYEQYF. The chain recombines TRBV29-1 with TRBJ2-7; 7 bases match TRBD1. This CDR3 region has 14 residues. Germline V lookup: CDR1 SQVTM, CDR2 ANQGSEA. J was trimmed by 1 base and V by 0 bases; bases with no gene match: 3.

V is TRBV6-1 and J is TRBJ1-1; 7 bases line up with TRBD1. Germline loops: CDR1 MNHNS, CDR2 SASEGT. The CDR3 consists of 13 residues. Unmatched junction bases numbered 2, after V lost 3 bases and J lost 4 bases. CDR3 residues: CASSDRQGTEAFF. DNA of the CDR3: TGTGCCAGCAGTGATAGACAGGGCACTGAAGCTTTCTTT.

In DNA form, the CDR3 reads TGTGCCAGCAGTTTAGGGGGGGTTCAGCCCCAGCATTTT. Residues: CASSLGGVQPQHF. V is TRBV12-3 or TRBV12-4 and J is TRBJ1-5, with D possibly TRBD1 on 5 matching bases. Trimming removed 1 base at V and 6 bases at J, with 7 bases between. This CDR3 has 13 residues.

This rearrangement joins TRBV30 to TRBJ1-6, with D tentatively TRBD1 (5 bases). The CDR3 totals 14 residues. CDR1 is GTSNPN, CDR2 SVGIG, per germline (reference sequence). V lost 0 bases and J 7 bases, leaving 10 bases between the germline ends. The CDR3 nucleotides are TGTGCCTGGAGTGTTCAGGGAAGGAATTCACCCCTCCACTTT. Protein sequence: CAWSVQGRNSPLHF.

The V gene is TRBV18, the J gene TRBJ2-3; possible D gene TRBD1, 6 bases. Germline lookup yields CDR1 KGHSH and CDR2 LQKENI. V was cut by 6 bases and J by 10 bases, with 14 bases left in between. The CDR3 is made up of 12 amino acids. The CDR3 loop reads CASSPDRYPQYF. The CDR3 nucleotides are TGTGCCAGCTCGCCCGACAGGTATCCGCAGTATTTT.

The chain is built from TRBV4-2 and TRBJ1-2; D is unclear. The germline CDR1 and CDR2 sequences are LGHNA and YNFKEQ. V lost 0 bases, J lost 5 bases, and 13 bases lay in between. This CDR3 region has 15 residues. Here the CDR3 DNA reads TGTGCCAGCAGCCAAGAAATCACGGGAGGGTATGGCTACACCTTC. Its protein is CASSQEITGGYGYTF.

The genes are TRBV6-2 or TRBV6-3 and TRBJ2-5; D ambiguous. Trimming shortened V by 1 base and J by 2 bases, and 8 bases separated the two germline ends. The V gene's germline CDR1 is MNHEY and CDR2 SVGEGT. This CDR3 is built from 14 residues. CDR3: CASSYLAAQETQYF. The CDR3 coding sequence is TGTGCCAGCAGTTACTTAGCAGCACAAGAGACCCAGTACTTC.

The rearrangement links TRBV7-2 to TRBJ2-7; 9 bases line up with TRBD2. The length of the CDR3 is 14 residues. Germline-derived CDR1 and CDR2 are SGHTA and FQGNSA. J gave up 6 bases and V 3 bases, and 6 bases lay outside the gene matches. The CDR3: CASSFLAGIREQYF. The CDR3 DNA sequence: TGTGCCAGCAGCTTCCTAGCGGGGATTCGCGAGCAGTACTTC.

This clone showed up just once. The chain links TRBV5-1 to TRBJ1-1, with D perhaps matching TRBD1 (6 bases). The CDR3 runs to 15 residues. Trimming stripped 5 bases from V and 1 base from J, with 15 bases between. CDR1 is SGHRS and CDR2 is YFSETQ in the germline V gene. The CDR3, as DNA: TGCGCCAGCAGACTGGGGGACACACGGAACACTGAAGCTTTCTTT. Translating gives CASRLGDTRNTEAFF.

For the CDR3, the DNA is TGTGCCAGTACGTACAGGGCAGGCGAAACTAATGAAAAACTGTTTTTT. Protein product: CASTYRAGETNEKLFF. V gene TRBV19 combines with J gene TRBJ1-4, with D tentatively TRBD1 (6 bases). This CDR3 has 16 residues. The germline V gene encodes CDR1 LNHDA and CDR2 SQIVND (reference sequence). V was clipped by 7 bases and J by 1 base, with 16 bases between them.

The chain has TRBV13 and TRBJ2-7; 10 bases match TRBD1. V lost 5 bases and J lost 0; bases outside the gene matches: 13. CDR3 length equals 18 residues. Per the germline V gene, CDR1 is PRHDT and CDR2 is FYEKMQ (reference sequence). This chain's CDR3 is CASSTRTGGGRNSYEQYF. In DNA form, the CDR3 reads TGTGCCAGCAGCACCCGGACAGGGGGAGGACGTAACTCCTACGAGCAGTACTTC.

V is TRBV5-1 and J is TRBJ2-5, with TRBD1 matching 10 bases. CDR1 and CDR2 (germline): SGHRS, YFSETQ. V was clipped by 6 bases and J by 5 bases; unmatched bases: 7. The CDR3 length is 14 residues. In nucleotides, the CDR3 is TGCGCCAGCACCACCGACAGGGGGCAGGAGACCCAGTACTTC. Amino acid sequence: CASTTDRGQETQYF.

This clone has a single count. The chain recombines TRBV5-1 with TRBJ2-5, with TRBD2 matching over 7 bases. The germline V gene has CDR1 SGHRS and CDR2 YFSETQ. The CDR3 loop spans 13 amino acids. V dropped 2 bases and J dropped 4; count of bases not matched to a gene: 2. The CDR3 spells CASSLSGVETQYF. The CDR3 nucleotides read TGCGCCAGCAGCTTAAGCGGGGTAGAGACCCAGTACTTC.

The chain couples TRBV6-6 to TRBJ2-3, with a possible D match to TRBD1 (7 bases). This CDR3 is 15 amino acids long. The V and J ends lost 6 bases and 1 base respectively, with 14 bases between them. Per the germline V gene, CDR1 is MNHNY and CDR2 is SVGAGI (reference sequence). DNA for the CDR3: TGTGCCAGCAGATTTACAGGGGAGGGCACAGATACGCAGTATTTT. It codes for CASRFTGEGTDTQYF.

The rearrangement joins TRBV30 to TRBJ1-5, with a weak D call TRBD1 (6 bases). CDR3 length: 13 amino acids. Germline-derived CDR1 and CDR2 are GTSNPN and SVGIG (reference sequence). Between the trimmed V and J ends, which lost 2 bases and 2 bases, there was a span of 7 bases. CDR3 residues: CAWSPGGNQPQHF. The CDR3 DNA sequence: TGTGCCTGGAGTCCAGGGGGCAATCAGCCCCAGCATTTT.

The chain couples TRBV2 to TRBJ1-4; 7 bases map to TRBD1. This CDR3 spans 15 amino acids. The J segment lost 5 bases and the V segment lost 5 bases, leaving 8 bases of the junction unmatched. CDR1 and CDR2 from the germline V gene are SNHLY and FYNNEI. CDR3 residues: CASSPRQGVNEKLFF. Here the CDR3 DNA reads TGTGCCAGCAGTCCCAGACAGGGCGTAAATGAAAAACTGTTTTTT.

This clone was recorded only once. The V call is TRBV15, the J call TRBJ1-1, with a weak D call TRBD1 (5 bases). This CDR3 is built from 15 residues. The germline V and J ends were trimmed by 2 bases and 3 bases, with 13 bases remaining between them. Per the germline V gene, CDR1 is LNHNV and CDR2 is YYDKDF (reference sequence). CDR3 sequence (DNA): TGTGCCACCAGCAGACCCGACAGATTTTACACTGAAGCTTTCTTT. Encoded protein: CATSRPDRFYTEAFF.

CDR3 loop: CASSTRDSNYEQYF. As DNA, the CDR3 is TGTGCCAGTAGTACCCGGGACTCGAACTACGAGCAGTACTTC. V and J are TRBV19 and TRBJ2-7, with D tentatively TRBD2 (6 bases). The length of the CDR3 is 14 residues. The germline gives CDR1 LNHDA, CDR2 SQIVND (reference sequence). V was trimmed by 4 bases and J by 3 bases, leaving 13 bases between them.

This clone was counted once. This chain connects TRBV7-9 to TRBJ2-3; 9 bases map to TRBD2. The CDR3 totals 15 residues. The germline V gene has CDR1 SEHNR and CDR2 FQNEAQ (reference sequence). The V segment lost 7 bases and the J segment 3 bases; nucleotides outside the gene matches: 8. The CDR3 reads CASTARAGGTDTQYF. In DNA form, the CDR3 reads TGTGCCAGCACCGCCCGAGCGGGGGGTACAGATACGCAGTATTTT.

This chain links TRBV4-3 with TRBJ2-5, with TRBD1 matching 8 bases. The V and J ends lost 1 base and 3 bases, in that order; junction bases with no gene match: 19. This CDR3 is built from 20 residues. Germline V gives CDR1 LGHNA, CDR2 YSLEER. CDR3 nucleotides: TGCGCCAGCAGCCAAGTCACAAAGAAACAAACCGGGACAGGAAAAGAGACCCAGTACTTC. The encoded protein is CASSQVTKKQTGTGKETQYF.

The V and J genes are TRBV19 and TRBJ1-4; D may be TRBD1 (5 bases). The germline V gene has CDR1 LNHDA and CDR2 SQIVND (reference sequence). V dropped 2 bases and J dropped 7 bases, with 8 bases sitting between them. The CDR3 spans 13 residues. The CDR3 region has the DNA TGTGCCAGTAGTATACAGGGTGTTGAAAAACTGTTTTTT. This gives the protein CASSIQGVEKLFF. The variable domain in full, completed from reference TRBV19 and TRBJ1-4, reads DGGITQSPKYLFRKEGQNVTLSCEQNLNHDAMYWYRQDPGQGLRLIYYSQIVNDFQKGDIAEGYSVSREKKESFPLTVTSAQKNPTAFYLCASSIQGVEKLFFGSGTQLSVL.

This sequence joins TRBV30 and TRBJ1-6; tentative D call: TRBD1 (5 bases). There are 14 residues in the CDR3. The ends were cut back, 3 bases at V and 6 bases at J, with 12 bases in the middle. From germline, CDR1 is GTSNPN and CDR2 SVGIG (reference sequence). For the CDR3, the DNA is TGTGCCTGGAGGCCCGGAGGGGCTAATTCACCCCTCCACTTT. It codes for CAWRPGGANSPLHF.

The chain is built from TRBV21-1 and TRBJ1-5. TRBV21-1 is a known pseudogene. The CDR3 totals 15 residues. In DNA form, the CDR3 reads TGTGCCAGCAGCTGGGAGGAGGGGAGGAGACAGCCCCAGCATTTT. Its translation is CASSWEEGRRQPQHF.

The rearrangement uses TRBV5-1 and TRBJ2-1; D is possibly TRBD1 (6 bases). Deletions cut 4 bases from V and 1 base from J, with 9 bases between. Germline CDR1 SGHRS, CDR2 YFSETQ. CDR3 size: 14 residues. The CDR3 spells CASSQRGSYNEQFF. CDR3 sequence (DNA): TGCGCCAGCAGCCAGAGGGGGTCCTACAATGAGCAGTTCTTC.